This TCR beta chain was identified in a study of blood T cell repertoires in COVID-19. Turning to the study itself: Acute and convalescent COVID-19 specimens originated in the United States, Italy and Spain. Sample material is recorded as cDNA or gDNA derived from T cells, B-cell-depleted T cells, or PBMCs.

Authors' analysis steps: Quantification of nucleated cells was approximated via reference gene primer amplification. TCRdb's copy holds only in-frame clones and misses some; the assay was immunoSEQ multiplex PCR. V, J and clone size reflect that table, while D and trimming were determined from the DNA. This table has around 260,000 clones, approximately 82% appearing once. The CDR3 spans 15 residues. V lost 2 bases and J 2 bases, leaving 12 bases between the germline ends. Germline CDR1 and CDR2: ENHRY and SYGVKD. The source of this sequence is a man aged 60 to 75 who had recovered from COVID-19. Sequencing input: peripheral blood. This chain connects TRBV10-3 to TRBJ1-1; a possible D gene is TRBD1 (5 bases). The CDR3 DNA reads TGTGCCATCAGTGAGGGGGGGAGTACAAACACTGAAGCTTTCTTT. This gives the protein CAISEGGSTNTEAFF.